The present T cell receptor delta chain was sequenced within a study of human gamma delta and Vdelta1 T cells. V lost 0 bases, J lost 3 bases, and 19 bases stayed unmatched. Per the germline V gene, CDR1 is TSWWSYY and CDR2 is QGS. The CDR3 totals 22 residues. TCRdb re-identified clones in the PCR reads via CATT. The sample lists 600 to 950 delta-chain clones; approximately 30% were seen once. The material sequenced was Vdelta1 gamma-delta T cells from blood. The chain joins TRDV1 to TRDJ1; 13 bases agree with TRDD3. This receptor was taken from a human donor in good health. DNA for the CDR3: TGTGCTCTTGGGGAACTTCCCCTCCCTGCCCTACTGGGGGATACGCGATCCGATAAACTCATCTTT. The encoded protein is CALGELPLPALLGDTRSDKLIF.